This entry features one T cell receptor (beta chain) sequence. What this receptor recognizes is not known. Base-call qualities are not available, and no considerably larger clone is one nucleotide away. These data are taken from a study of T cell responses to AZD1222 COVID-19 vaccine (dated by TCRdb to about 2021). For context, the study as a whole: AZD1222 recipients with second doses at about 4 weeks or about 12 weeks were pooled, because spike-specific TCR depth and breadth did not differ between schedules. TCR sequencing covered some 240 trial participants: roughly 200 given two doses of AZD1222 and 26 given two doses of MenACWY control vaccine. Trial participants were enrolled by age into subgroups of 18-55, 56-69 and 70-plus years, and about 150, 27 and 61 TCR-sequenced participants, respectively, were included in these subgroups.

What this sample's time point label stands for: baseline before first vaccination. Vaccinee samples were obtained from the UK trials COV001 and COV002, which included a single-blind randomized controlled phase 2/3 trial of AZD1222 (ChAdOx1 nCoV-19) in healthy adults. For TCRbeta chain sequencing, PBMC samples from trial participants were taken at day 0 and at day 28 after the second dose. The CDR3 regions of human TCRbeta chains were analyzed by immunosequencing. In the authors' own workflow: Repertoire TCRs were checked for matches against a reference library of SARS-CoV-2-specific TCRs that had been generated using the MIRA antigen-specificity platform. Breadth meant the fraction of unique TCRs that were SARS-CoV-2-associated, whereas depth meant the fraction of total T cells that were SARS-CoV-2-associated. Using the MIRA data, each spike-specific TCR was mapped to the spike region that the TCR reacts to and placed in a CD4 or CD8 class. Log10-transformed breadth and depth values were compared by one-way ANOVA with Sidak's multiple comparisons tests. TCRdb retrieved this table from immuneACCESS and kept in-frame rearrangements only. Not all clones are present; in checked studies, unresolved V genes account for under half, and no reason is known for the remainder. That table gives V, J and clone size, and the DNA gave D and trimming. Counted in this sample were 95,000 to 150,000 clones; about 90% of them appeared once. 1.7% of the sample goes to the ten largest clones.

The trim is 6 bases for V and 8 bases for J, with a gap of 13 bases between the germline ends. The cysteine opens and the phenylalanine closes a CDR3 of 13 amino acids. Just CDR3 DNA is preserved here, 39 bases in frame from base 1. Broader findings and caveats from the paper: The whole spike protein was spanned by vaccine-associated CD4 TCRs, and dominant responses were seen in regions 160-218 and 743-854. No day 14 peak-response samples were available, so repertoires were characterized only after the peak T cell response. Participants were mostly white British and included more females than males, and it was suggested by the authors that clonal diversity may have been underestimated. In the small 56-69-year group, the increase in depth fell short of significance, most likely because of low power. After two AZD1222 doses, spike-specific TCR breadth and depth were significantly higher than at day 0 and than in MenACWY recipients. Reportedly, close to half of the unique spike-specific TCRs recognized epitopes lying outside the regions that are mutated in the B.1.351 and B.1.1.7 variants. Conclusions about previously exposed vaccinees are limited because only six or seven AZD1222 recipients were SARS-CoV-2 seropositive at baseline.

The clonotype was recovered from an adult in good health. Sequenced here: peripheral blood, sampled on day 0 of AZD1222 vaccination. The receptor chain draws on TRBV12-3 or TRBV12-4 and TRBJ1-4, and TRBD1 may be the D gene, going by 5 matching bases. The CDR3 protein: CASRAFAGEKLFF. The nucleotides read TGTGCCAGCAGGGCATTCGCAGGGGAAAAACTGTTTTTT.